Each of the 10 T cell receptor beta chains below was sequenced from the same sample in a study of OX40 agonist ivuxolimab in advanced cancers. Using immunoSEQ multiplex PCR, the repertoire was profiled, and TCRdb retains in-frame clones only, with some absent. The sample gives around 81,000 clones, about 86% of which show up once; 6.6% is in the top ten. The material was CD4+ or CD8+ T cells sorted from blood, obtained in a trial of the OX40 agonist ivuxolimab. The receptor set was obtained from an adult with an advanced solid tumor such as melanoma, head and neck, liver or kidney cancer.

This clone was counted at least ten times. This chain links TRBV28 with TRBJ1-2; D ambiguous. Germline V CDR1 and CDR2: MDHEN, SYDVKM. With 4 bases removed from V and 8 bases from J, the gap between germline ends came to 20 bases. The CDR3 runs 15 residues. The CDR3 here is CASSSRLAARTGYTF. The CDR3 DNA reads as TGTGCCAGCAGTTCCCGACTTGCGGCGCGGACGGGCTACACCTTC.

This clone was observed a single time. The chain uses TRBV7-9 and TRBJ1-5, with TRBD1 matching over 7 bases. The germline V gene encodes CDR1 SEHNR and CDR2 FQNEAQ (reference sequence). The CDR3 spans 19 residues. Trimming took 2 bases from V and 1 from J; bases not matched to a gene: 14. CDR3 residues: CASSLFNIRTGLSNQPQHF. The DNA for the CDR3 is TGTGCCAGCAGCTTATTCAATATTCGGACAGGTTTGAGCAATCAGCCCCAGCATTTT.

This chain links TRBV6-6 with TRBJ2-5; 9 bases align to TRBD2. Looked up from germline, CDR1 is MNHNY and CDR2 is SVGAGI (reference sequence). V shed 6 bases, J shed 2 bases, and the junction held 10 bases outside the gene matches. The CDR3 sequence is 16 residues long. The CDR3 region has the DNA TGTGCCAGCAGCCACGGGCTAGCGGGGAGTCAAGAGACCCAGTACTTC. Its protein product is CASSHGLAGSQETQYF.

The V call is TRBV4-2, the J call TRBJ2-6; no reliable D call. V lost 3 bases to trimming and J lost 0 bases, with 9 bases between them. The CDR3 is made up of 16 amino acids. The germline V gene encodes CDR1 LGHNA and CDR2 YNFKEQ. The CDR3 nucleotides read TGTGCCAGCAGCCAGGACGCCACCTCTGGGGCCAACGTCCTGACTTTC. Encoded protein: CASSQDATSGANVLTF.

V and J are TRBV27 and TRBJ2-2; TRBD2 is a possible D gene (5 bases). Trimming took off 8 bases at V and 6 bases at J, with 13 bases between the two ends. Germline CDR1 and CDR2: MNHEY and SMNVEV (reference sequence). The CDR3 has 13 residues. CDR3 sequence: CASHLGGAGELFF. CDR3 coding DNA: TGTGCCAGCCACCTTGGAGGAGCCGGGGAGCTGTTTTTT.

This chain connects TRBV19 to TRBJ1-5, with 7 nucleotides matching TRBD1. Germline V gene lookup returns CDR1 LNHDA and CDR2 SQIVND (reference sequence). With V trimmed by 6 bases and J by 7 bases, 9 bases remained unmatched. CDR3 size: 14 residues. The CDR3 DNA follows: TGTGCCAGTAGCACCACAGGGGCCCGACAGCCCCAGCATTTT. Translation gives CASSTTGARQPQHF.

The CDR3 protein is CASSLGDRGTEAFF. In DNA, the CDR3 is TGCGCCAGCAGCTTGGGGGACAGGGGCACTGAAGCTTTCTTT. This chain uses TRBV5-1 with TRBJ1-1; 10 positions agree with TRBD1. V gave up 0 bases and J gave up 4 bases; unmatched junction bases: 0. The CDR3 consists of 14 residues. The germline V gene encodes CDR1 SGHRS and CDR2 YFSETQ.

The gene calls are TRBV9 and TRBJ2-1; a weak D match, TRBD1 (5 bases). This CDR3 has 14 amino acids. Germline V gene sequence: CDR1 SGDLS, CDR2 YYNGEE. Trimming left V 0 bases short and J 10 bases short, with 14 bases between. CDR3 sequence reads: CASSVGSRAGEQFF. The CDR3 DNA reads TGTGCCAGCAGCGTAGGGTCCAGGGCTGGGGAGCAGTTCTTC.

This clone came up a few times. The chain links TRBV14 to TRBJ2-2; D is undetermined. This CDR3 has 16 amino acids. The ends were cut back, 0 bases at V and 5 bases at J, with 13 bases in the middle. Per the germline V gene, CDR1 is SGHDN and CDR2 is FVKESK. The CDR3 bases are TGTGCCAGCAGCCAAGATATTAGTTGGGCGACCGGGGAGCTGTTTTTT. It is translated as CASSQDISWATGELFF.

The V gene is TRBV9, the J gene TRBJ2-6, with D possibly matching TRBD1 (6 bases). V lost 4 bases, J lost 2 bases, and 13 bases lay in between. The CDR3 has 16 amino acids. The germline V gene encodes CDR1 SGDLS and CDR2 YYNGEE. CDR3 nucleotides: TGTGCCAGCAGCACCCAGAACAGGGCTGGGGCCAACGTCCTGACTTTC. It translates to CASSTQNRAGANVLTF.